Shown below are 20 T cell receptor beta chains from a single sample sequenced in a study of blood T cell repertoires in COVID-19. The method was immunoSEQ multiplex PCR; TCRdb's version includes in-frame clones alone and lacks a portion of them. This sample has approximately 72,000 clones; about nine tenths occur once, and the top ten carry under 15%. Sequenced input: peripheral blood. The receptors were sampled from a woman aged 55-70 years with acute or convalescent COVID-19.

This chain joins TRBV6-5 and TRBJ2-1; 10 bases are shared with TRBD2. The germline CDR1 and CDR2 sequences are MNHEY and SVGAGI. V lost 6 bases and J lost 6; bases outside the gene matches: 8. This CDR3 is built from 15 residues. CDR3 nucleotide sequence: TGTGCCAGCAGCACTCTAGCGGGGGCCATCAATGAGCAGTTCTTC. Protein: CASSTLAGAINEQFF.

The V call is TRBV10-1, the J call TRBJ1-2; D is unclear. CDR3 length: 13 amino acids. V was trimmed by 8 bases and J by 0 bases, leaving 10 bases between them. Germline assignment: CDR1 WNHNN and CDR2 SYGVQD (reference sequence). The CDR3 nucleotides read TGCGCCAGCTCCAGCGGGACTAACTATGGCTACACCTTC. It codes for CASSSGTNYGYTF.

The V and J genes are TRBV12-3 or TRBV12-4 and TRBJ2-3; 10 bases map to TRBD2. The CDR3 covers 12 residues. CDR3: CASGGTPDTQYF. The CDR3 DNA reads as TGTGCTAGCGGGGGGACCCCAGATACGCAGTATTTT.

The chain couples TRBV18 to TRBJ1-1, with unresolved D. Trimming left V 3 bases short and J 8 bases short, with 16 bases between. The CDR3 totals 14 residues. From germline, CDR1 is KGHSH and CDR2 LQKENI. This CDR3 reads CASSPDGGHREAFF. In DNA form, the CDR3 reads TGTGCCAGCTCACCTGACGGTGGGCATCGCGAAGCTTTCTTT.

The DNA of the CDR3 is TGTGCCAGCAGCTTATTACTAGCGGGGGGCTACAATGAGCAGTTCTTC. Translating gives CASSLLLAGGYNEQFF. The chain is built from TRBV7-6 and TRBJ2-1, with 12 nucleotides matching TRBD2. V shed 2 bases and J 3 bases; nucleotides not matched to a gene: 2. Germline lookup yields CDR1 SGHVS and CDR2 FNYEAQ. The CDR3 spans 16 residues.

V is TRBV6-4 and J is TRBJ2-3; TRBD1 agrees at 8 bases. Germline CDR1 MRHNA, CDR2 SNTAGT. The CDR3 runs to 16 residues. The V and J ends lost 9 bases and 5 bases, in that order; junction bases with no gene match: 16. Here the CDR3 reads CASSTGLQGAGDTQYF. CDR3 nucleotides: TGTGCCAGTTCCACCGGGCTGCAGGGGGCAGGAGATACGCAGTATTTT.

This clone came up once. The chain joins TRBV19 to TRBJ2-3, with D tentatively TRBD2 (6 bases). CDR3 length: 14 residues. V was trimmed by 6 bases and J by 3 bases, leaving 13 bases between them. CDR1 LNHDA and CDR2 SQIVND come from the germline V gene (reference sequence). The CDR3 DNA reads TGTGCCAGTAGGCCCGACGGGGGTACAGATACGCAGTATTTT. Protein sequence: CASRPDGGTDTQYF.

This chain connects TRBV6-5 to TRBJ1-6, with D uncertain. V lost 6 bases and J 7 bases, leaving 10 bases between the germline ends. The CDR3 loop spans 13 amino acids. Germline V gene lookup returns CDR1 MNHEY and CDR2 SVGAGI. The CDR3: CASSPTANSPLHF. DNA of the CDR3: TGTGCCAGCAGCCCCACAGCCAATTCACCCCTCCACTTT.

The gene calls are TRBV5-1 and TRBJ2-2; unclear D gene. The CDR3 is made up of 14 amino acids. Trimming shortened V by 0 bases and J by 5 bases, and 8 bases separated the two germline ends. Germline CDR1 reads SGHRS; CDR2 reads YFSETQ. For the CDR3, the DNA is TGCGCCAGCAGCTTGGGTGGCCCGACCGGGGAGCTGTTTTTT. Protein: CASSLGGPTGELFF.

V usage is TRBV18 and J usage is TRBJ2-3, with 7 bases that match TRBD2. V lost 3 bases, J lost 0 bases, and 9 bases stayed unmatched. This CDR3 contains 17 residues. Germline V gives CDR1 KGHSH, CDR2 LQKENI. The CDR3 bases are TGTGCCAGCTCACCGAAATGGGACTATTCTAGCACAGATACGCAGTATTTT. This sequence encodes CASSPKWDYSSTDTQYF.

This chain joins TRBV6-4 and TRBJ2-2; 7 nucleotides line up with TRBD2. The V gene's germline CDR1 is MRHNA and CDR2 SNTAGT. Germline trimming cut 2 bases from V and 7 bases from J; bases unmatched to any gene: 10. This CDR3 region has 16 residues. CDR3 DNA: TGTGCCAGCAGTGACGGTTTGGGAGGGCGGTACGGGGAGCTGTTTTTT. As protein: CASSDGLGGRYGELFF.

The chain couples TRBV4-1 to TRBJ1-2, with D possibly matching TRBD1 (6 bases). Germline-derived CDR1 and CDR2 are MGHRA and YSYEKL. The CDR3 is made up of 15 amino acids. Deletions cut 1 base from V and 5 bases from J, with 14 bases between. This CDR3 reads CASSQVARGIYGYTF. The CDR3 coding sequence is TGCGCCAGCAGCCAAGTTGCCAGGGGTATTTATGGCTACACCTTC.

The chain recombines TRBV6-5 with TRBJ1-4; D is undetermined. Germline loops: CDR1 MNHEY, CDR2 SVGAGI. V lost 7 bases to trimming and J lost 7 bases, with 16 bases between them. This CDR3 is built from 14 residues. The CDR3 spells CASIRDRGSEKLFF. In DNA form, the CDR3 reads TGTGCCAGCATCCGGGATCGAGGGAGTGAAAAACTGTTTTTT.

The chain links TRBV9 to TRBJ1-3, with 8 bases fitting TRBD1. The CDR3 has 15 residues. Per germline, CDR1 SGDLS and CDR2 YYNGEE. Trimming removed 3 bases from V and 0 bases from J; junction bases left unmatched: 2. The CDR3 loop is CASSGGQGSGNTIYF. In DNA, the CDR3 is TGTGCCAGCAGCGGTGGACAGGGCTCTGGAAACACCATATATTTT.

Only one count was recorded for this clone. V usage is TRBV9 and J usage is TRBJ2-1; D not certain. This CDR3 has 15 residues. Trimming pared 6 bases from V and 1 base from J, leaving 14 bases between. From germline, CDR1 is SGDLS and CDR2 YYNGEE. CDR3 bases: TGTGCCAGCACTTCACGACTCGAGTCCTACAATGAGCAGTTCTTC. Protein: CASTSRLESYNEQFF. Full variable domain (missing parts from reference TRBV9 and TRBJ2-1): DSGVTQTPKHLITATGQRVTLRCSPRSGDLSVYWYQQSLDQGLQFLIQYYNGEERAKGNILERFSAQQFPDLHSELNLSSLELGDSALYFCASTSRLESYNEQFFGPGTRLTVL.

The chain combines TRBV11-2 with TRBJ2-5, with a tentative D call TRBD2 (7 bases). Germline CDR1 is SGHAT and CDR2 is FQNNGV. The CDR3 has 14 residues. V lost 5 bases and J 5 bases, leaving 15 bases between the germline ends. The chain's CDR3 is CASSPSGGQETQYF. The CDR3 nucleotides read TGTGCCAGCAGCCCCTCCGGGGGGCAGGAGACCCAGTACTTC.

The gene calls are TRBV12-3 or TRBV12-4 and TRBJ2-7; 9 positions agree with TRBD1. The CDR3 loop spans 13 amino acids. The J segment lost 6 bases and the V segment lost 6 bases, leaving 6 bases of the junction unmatched. The CDR3 protein is CASSRQDRGEQYF. CDR3 sequence (DNA): TGTGCCAGCAGCCGACAGGACAGGGGCGAGCAGTACTTC.

The chain employs TRBV15 and TRBJ2-2; 7 bases map to TRBD2. The germline V gene has CDR1 LNHNV and CDR2 YYDKDF (reference sequence). CDR3 length: 18 amino acids. V dropped 1 base and J dropped 4; count of bases not matched to a gene: 12. The CDR3 DNA is TGTGCCACCAGCAGAGGCCCACTGTTCGCGGGGGTCACCGGGGAGCTGTTTTTT. It yields the protein CATSRGPLFAGVTGELFF.

The CDR3 sequence is CASSLGPGLRNEKLFF. For the CDR3, the DNA is TGTGCCAGCAGCTTAGGACCAGGGTTACGTAATGAAAAACTGTTTTTT. The V and J genes are TRBV7-8 and TRBJ1-4, with D perhaps TRBD1 (5 bases). V lost 1 base and J 4 bases, leaving 13 bases between the germline ends. The CDR3 runs to 16 residues. From germline, CDR1 is SGHVS and CDR2 FQNEAQ. Full variable domain (missing parts from reference TRBV7-8 and TRBJ1-4): GAGVSQSPRYKVAKRGQDVALRCDPISGHVSLFWYQQALGQGPEFLTYFQNEAQLDKSGLPSDRFFAERPEGSVSTLKIQRTQQEDSAVYLCASSLGPGLRNEKLFFGSGTQLSVL.

The count of this clone is one. This chain joins TRBV28 and TRBJ2-3; D perhaps matches TRBD2 (6 bases). V was clipped by 6 bases and J by 4 bases, with 14 bases between them. CDR3 size: 14 residues. CDR1 and CDR2 (germline): MDHEN, SYDVKM. CDR3 coding DNA: TGTGCCAGCAGCCGTGGACTATCAGCAGATACGCAGTATTTT. Translating gives CASSRGLSADTQYF.